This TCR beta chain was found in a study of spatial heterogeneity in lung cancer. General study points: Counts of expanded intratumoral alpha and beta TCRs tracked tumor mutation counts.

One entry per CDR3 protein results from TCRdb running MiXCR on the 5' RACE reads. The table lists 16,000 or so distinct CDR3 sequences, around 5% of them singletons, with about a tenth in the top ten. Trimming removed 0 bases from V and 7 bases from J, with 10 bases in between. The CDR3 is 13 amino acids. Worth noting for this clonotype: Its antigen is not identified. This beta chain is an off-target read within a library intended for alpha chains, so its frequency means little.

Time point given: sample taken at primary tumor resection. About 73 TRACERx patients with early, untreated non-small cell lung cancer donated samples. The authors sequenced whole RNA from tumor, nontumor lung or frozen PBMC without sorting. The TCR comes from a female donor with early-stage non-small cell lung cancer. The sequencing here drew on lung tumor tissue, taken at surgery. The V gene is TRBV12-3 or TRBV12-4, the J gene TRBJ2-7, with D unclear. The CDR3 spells CASSLALRGEQYF. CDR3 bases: TGTGCCAGCAGTTTAGCGCTAAGAGGAGAGCAGTACTTC.